One and the same sample provided the 23 T cell receptor beta chains below, sequenced in a study of beta chain features in type 1 diabetes. Study-level results: Patients with Type 1 diabetes showed moderately but significantly shorter TCRB CDR3s in all four CD4+ subsets.

What was sequenced were expressed TCRB transcripts, since all of the isolated RNA had been reverse transcribed. Sequencing was performed with immunoSEQ multiplex PCR; in TCRdb, only in-frame clones are kept and a portion is missing. The data contain approximately 730,000 clones, 10% to 15% of them singletons. Their recognized antigens are unknown. Sequencing used naive CD4+ T cells from blood. Receptor source: a young man with type 1 diabetes.

This chain connects TRBV5-1 to TRBJ2-3, with unresolved D. Germline assignment: CDR1 SGHRS and CDR2 YFSETQ. The ends were cut back, 4 bases at V and 0 bases at J, with 6 bases in the middle. The CDR3 runs to 13 residues. The DNA of the CDR3 is TGCGCCAGCAGCAATCCTAGCACAGATACGCAGTATTTT. Translated, it gives CASSNPSTDTQYF.

About this clone: This CDR3 is also generated by other DNA sequences in the sample. The chain recombines TRBV29-1 with TRBJ1-3; D unresolved. CDR1 SQVTM and CDR2 ANQGSEA come from the germline V gene. The CDR3 length is 12 residues. V was clipped by 4 bases and J by 0 bases, with 4 bases between them. In DNA form, the CDR3 reads TGCAGCGTTGGCTCCTCTGGAAACACCATATATTTT. Its protein is CSVGSSGNTIYF. Full variable domain (rest looked up from reference TRBV29-1 and TRBJ1-3): SAVISQKPSRDICQRGTSLTIQCQVDSQVTMMFWYRQQPGQSLTLIATANQGSEATYESGFVIDKFPISRPNLTFSTLTVSNMSPEDSSIYLCSVGSSGNTIYFGEGSWLTVV.

This clone has a handful of counts. The rearrangement joins TRBV4-1 to TRBJ2-7, with D possibly TRBD1 on 5 matching bases. The V gene's germline CDR1 is MGHRA and CDR2 YSYEKL. V was shortened by 3 bases and J by 5 bases, with 14 bases between the two germline ends. This CDR3 is 14 amino acids long. The CDR3 DNA reads as TGCGCCAGCAGCCAGACAGTGGCCCGAGACGAGCAGTACTTC. It yields the protein CASSQTVARDEQYF.

The chain employs TRBV5-1 and TRBJ1-1, with TRBD1 matching over 7 bases. This CDR3 comprises 14 residues. J gave up 5 bases and V 4 bases, and 8 bases lay outside the gene matches. Germline V CDR1 and CDR2: SGHRS, YFSETQ. CDR3 residues: CASSAPRGGTEAFF. Written as DNA, the CDR3 is TGCGCCAGCAGCGCCCCCAGGGGGGGAACTGAAGCTTTCTTT. Complete variable domain (other parts from reference TRBV5-1 and TRBJ1-1): KAGVTQTPRYLIKTRGQQVTLSCSPISGHRSVSWYQQTPGQGLQFLFEYFSETQRNKGNFPGRFSGRQFSNSRSEMNVSTLELGDSALYLCASSAPRGGTEAFFGQGTRLTVV.

In its sample, this clone was seen a few times. The V and J genes are TRBV19 and TRBJ2-7; no reliable D call. This CDR3 is 14 amino acids long. Germline CDR1 LNHDA, CDR2 SQIVND (reference sequence). Trimming removed 3 bases from V and 5 bases from J, with 14 bases in between. CDR3 nucleotides: TGTGCCAGTAGTATTCTGGCCCCCCCCAACGAGCAGTACTTC. This codes for CASSILAPPNEQYF.

This clone was counted a few times. The sample has other DNA sequences that encode this CDR3 too. The chain uses TRBV29-1 and TRBJ2-6, with D possibly being TRBD2 (5 bases). Trimming removed 1 base at V and 1 base at J, with 5 bases between. This CDR3 has 14 residues. Germline V gives CDR1 SQVTM, CDR2 ANQGSEA. CDR3 sequence: CSVEGGSGANVLTF. CDR3 coding DNA: TGCAGCGTTGAAGGAGGGTCTGGGGCCAACGTCCTGACTTTC. Full variable domain (outside the CDR3, taken from reference TRBV29-1 and TRBJ2-6): SAVISQKPSRDICQRGTSLTIQCQVDSQVTMMFWYRQQPGQSLTLIATANQGSEATYESGFVIDKFPISRPNLTFSTLTVSNMSPEDSSIYLCSVEGGSGANVLTFGAGSRLTVL.

This clone was detected a few times. The chain is built from TRBV2 and TRBJ1-1, with TRBD1 identical over 7 bases. Per the germline V gene, CDR1 is SNHLY and CDR2 is FYNNEI. CDR3 length equals 11 residues. With 11 bases clipped from V and 8 bases from J, the junction kept 8 bases outside the gene matches. This CDR3 is CAGTTGVEAFF. DNA of the CDR3: TGTGCCGGAACAACAGGGGTAGAAGCTTTCTTT.

This sequence joins TRBV12-5 and TRBJ1-2; 7 bases line up with TRBD1. The V gene's germline CDR1 is LGHNT and CDR2 FRNRAP. V was clipped by 5 bases and J by 2 bases; unmatched bases: 2. The CDR3 consists of 13 residues. The CDR3 nucleotides are TGTGCTAGTGGTAGACAGGGCAACTATGGCTACACCTTC. Its protein is CASGRQGNYGYTF.

The rearrangement uses TRBV5-1 and TRBJ1-2, with 7 bases that match TRBD1. Trimming removed 2 bases from V and 0 bases from J; junction bases left unmatched: 1. CDR3 length: 14 amino acids. Germline CDR1 is SGHRS and CDR2 is YFSETQ. The CDR3 region has the DNA TGCGCCAGCAGCTTTGGGACAGCTAACTATGGCTACACCTTC. It specifies CASSFGTANYGYTF.

J is TRBJ2-3 and V is TRBV5-1; 8 bases fit TRBD1. The germline gives CDR1 SGHRS, CDR2 YFSETQ. This CDR3 comprises 15 residues. Unmatched junction bases numbered 13, after V lost 7 bases and J lost 6 bases. In DNA, the CDR3 is TGCGCCAGCCACCCCGGACAGGGAATCGTGGATACGCAGTATTTT. Its protein product is CASHPGQGIVDTQYF.

The rearrangement links TRBV19 to TRBJ2-5; 7 bases match TRBD1. CDR1 is LNHDA and CDR2 is SQIVND in the germline V gene (reference sequence). The CDR3 sequence is 15 residues long. J lost 2 bases, V lost 6 bases, and 9 bases had no gene match. The CDR3 region is CASSPDRPRQETQYF. The CDR3 DNA is TGTGCCAGTAGCCCGGACAGGCCTCGGCAAGAGACCCAGTACTTC.

The rearrangement uses TRBV18 and TRBJ1-1; tentatively, D is TRBD1 (5 bases). V was trimmed by 3 bases and J by 4 bases, leaving 6 bases between them. This CDR3 comprises 12 residues. The germline V gene has CDR1 KGHSH and CDR2 LQKENI. The CDR3, as DNA: TGTGCCAGCTCACCCGACAGCACTGAAGCTTTCTTT. Protein: CASSPDSTEAFF.

In its sample, this clone was seen a few times. Other DNA sequences of this sample code for an identical CDR3. This chain connects TRBV7-2 to TRBJ1-5; TRBD1 might be the D (5 bases). This CDR3 is built from 12 residues. Germline V CDR1 and CDR2: SGHTA, FQGNSA. Trimming stripped 5 bases from V and 5 bases from J, with 7 bases between. CDR3 sequence: CASSLGDQPQHF. CDR3 DNA: TGTGCCAGCAGCCTGGGGGATCAGCCCCAGCATTTT.

This sequence joins TRBV6-6 and TRBJ1-3; 7 bases align to TRBD1. CDR3 length: 16 residues. V shed 4 bases and J 7 bases; nucleotides not matched to a gene: 13. In germline, CDR1 is MNHNY, CDR2 SVGAGI (reference sequence). This CDR3 is CASSSFRDSWRNTIYF. As DNA, the CDR3 is TGTGCCAGCAGTTCCTTCCGGGACAGCTGGCGGAACACCATATATTTT.

Only a few counts were recorded for this clone. The V and J genes are TRBV2 and TRBJ1-6; TRBD1 is a possible D gene (5 bases). The CDR3 is made up of 12 amino acids. The V gene's germline CDR1 is SNHLY and CDR2 FYNNEI. Trimming took 7 bases from V and 8 from J, leaving 9 bases between them. The CDR3 loop reads CASTEGDSPLHF. The CDR3 DNA reads TGTGCCAGCACCGAAGGGGATTCACCCCTCCACTTT.

This sequence joins TRBV30 and TRBJ1-1; D not resolved. Germline V lookup: CDR1 GTSNPN, CDR2 SVGIG (reference sequence). The CDR3 is 14 residues long. V dropped 4 bases and J dropped 5 bases, with 17 bases sitting between them. The CDR3 coding sequence is TGTGCCTGGAACGGTGGACCGGGAGGGACTGAAGCTTTCTTT. As protein: CAWNGGPGGTEAFF. Using reference TRBV30 and TRBJ1-1 for the parts outside the CDR3, the full variable domain is SQTIHQWPATLVQPVGSPLSLECTVEGTSNPNLYWYRQAAGRGLQLLFYSVGIGQISSEVPQNLSASRPQDRQFILSSKKLLLSDSGFYLCAWNGGPGGTEAFFGQGTRLTVV.

This clone was observed a few times. The chain has TRBV9 and TRBJ1-1, with D uncertain. Trimming cost V 2 bases and J 0 bases, with 11 bases left between them. Per the germline V gene, CDR1 is SGDLS and CDR2 is YYNGEE. The CDR3 has 15 amino acids. The CDR3: CASSVLGEMNTEAFF. DNA of the CDR3: TGTGCCAGCAGCGTCCTCGGGGAGATGAACACTGAAGCTTTCTTT. Based on the CDR3 plus reference TRBV9 and TRBJ1-1, the full variable domain is DSGVTQTPKHLITATGQRVTLRCSPRSGDLSVYWYQQSLDQGLQFLIQYYNGEERAKGNILERFSAQQFPDLHSELNLSSLELGDSALYFCASSVLGEMNTEAFFGQGTRLTVV.

This rearrangement joins TRBV6-6 to TRBJ1-3, with D uncertain. There are 11 residues in the CDR3. V lost 6 bases and J lost 4, with 4 bases in between. Germline loops: CDR1 MNHNY, CDR2 SVGAGI (reference sequence). The CDR3 sequence is CASSTGNTIYF. The DNA of the CDR3 is TGTGCCAGCAGCACAGGAAACACCATATATTTT.

The chain uses TRBV27 and TRBJ1-4; tentatively, D is TRBD1 (5 bases). Germline CDR1 reads MNHEY; CDR2 reads SMNVEV (reference sequence). Trimming shortened V by 1 base and J by 10 bases, and 13 bases separated the two germline ends. The CDR3 spans 14 residues. The DNA for the CDR3 is TGTGCCAGCAGTTTATTGGGGACTACGCGAAAACTGTTTTTT. Its protein product is CASSLLGTTRKLFF.

V gene TRBV6-6 combines with J gene TRBJ1-4; 7 bases agree with TRBD1. The CDR3 consists of 15 residues. From germline, CDR1 is MNHNY and CDR2 SVGAGI (reference sequence). Trimming at V came to 5 bases and at J to 6 bases, leaving 9 bases not matched to a gene. Here the CDR3 reads CASSQQGQRDEKLFF. CDR3 DNA sequence: TGTGCCAGCAGTCAGCAGGGACAGCGAGATGAAAAACTGTTTTTT.

V and J are TRBV9 and TRBJ1-2; D remains ambiguous. Germline assignment: CDR1 SGDLS and CDR2 YYNGEE. The CDR3 has 10 residues. V lost 7 bases and J lost 6, with 7 bases in between. The CDR3 reads CASGPDGYTF. The CDR3 region has the DNA TGTGCCAGCGGGCCAGATGGCTACACCTTC.

The CDR3 DNA is TGTGCCAGCAGCTTAAAACGACTTCAGCTCAATGAGCAGTTCTTC. As protein: CASSLKRLQLNEQFF. The J gene is TRBJ2-1, the V gene TRBV7-9; D is unclear. Germline-derived CDR1 and CDR2 are SEHNR and FQNEAQ (reference sequence). The ends were cut back, 2 bases at V and 6 bases at J, with 14 bases in the middle. This CDR3 contains 15 residues. The full variable domain, rest sourced from reference TRBV7-9 and TRBJ2-1, is DTGVSQNPRHKITKRGQNVTFRCDPISEHNRLYWYRQTLGQGPEFLTYFQNEAQLEKSRLLSDRFSAERPKGSFSTLEIQRTEQGDSAMYLCASSLKRLQLNEQFFGPGTRLTVL.

This clone came up a few times. V and J are TRBV4-1 and TRBJ1-1; D unresolved. Per the germline V gene, CDR1 is MGHRA and CDR2 is YSYEKL. The CDR3 is 13 residues long. Between the trimmed V and J ends, which lost 1 base and 5 bases, there was a span of 8 bases. CDR3 loop: CASSQGAGTEAFF. The CDR3 DNA sequence: TGCGCCAGCAGCCAAGGGGCAGGAACTGAAGCTTTCTTT.